What follows is one T cell receptor (beta chain) and its context. Its matching antigen is unknown. These data are taken from a study of OX40 agonist ivuxolimab in advanced cancers. General study points: On average, a greater number of expanded clones characterised CD8+ T cells relative to CD4+. Normalized expansion of T-cell clones was also low for some nonresponders. Relatively little clonal expansion, among the lowest observed, appeared in partial responders at 0.1-3.0 mg/kg.

Profiling relied on immunoSEQ multiplex PCR, and the TCRdb table lists in-frame clones only, not all of them. In the table there are over 85,000 clones, 86% of which are singletons. This TCR derives from an adult with an advanced solid tumor such as melanoma, head and neck, liver or kidney cancer. The source was CD4+ or CD8+ T cells sorted from blood, collected in a trial of the OX40 agonist ivuxolimab.

The CDR3 nucleotides are TGTGCCAGCAGGGGGTTAAACGAGTATGGCTACACCTTC. As protein: CASRGLNEYGYTF. The genes are TRBV6-4 and TRBJ1-2; no firm D call. Germline values: CDR1 MRHNA, CDR2 SNTAGT. V gave up 6 bases and J gave up 5 bases, with 13 bases separating them. The CDR3 spans 13 residues.